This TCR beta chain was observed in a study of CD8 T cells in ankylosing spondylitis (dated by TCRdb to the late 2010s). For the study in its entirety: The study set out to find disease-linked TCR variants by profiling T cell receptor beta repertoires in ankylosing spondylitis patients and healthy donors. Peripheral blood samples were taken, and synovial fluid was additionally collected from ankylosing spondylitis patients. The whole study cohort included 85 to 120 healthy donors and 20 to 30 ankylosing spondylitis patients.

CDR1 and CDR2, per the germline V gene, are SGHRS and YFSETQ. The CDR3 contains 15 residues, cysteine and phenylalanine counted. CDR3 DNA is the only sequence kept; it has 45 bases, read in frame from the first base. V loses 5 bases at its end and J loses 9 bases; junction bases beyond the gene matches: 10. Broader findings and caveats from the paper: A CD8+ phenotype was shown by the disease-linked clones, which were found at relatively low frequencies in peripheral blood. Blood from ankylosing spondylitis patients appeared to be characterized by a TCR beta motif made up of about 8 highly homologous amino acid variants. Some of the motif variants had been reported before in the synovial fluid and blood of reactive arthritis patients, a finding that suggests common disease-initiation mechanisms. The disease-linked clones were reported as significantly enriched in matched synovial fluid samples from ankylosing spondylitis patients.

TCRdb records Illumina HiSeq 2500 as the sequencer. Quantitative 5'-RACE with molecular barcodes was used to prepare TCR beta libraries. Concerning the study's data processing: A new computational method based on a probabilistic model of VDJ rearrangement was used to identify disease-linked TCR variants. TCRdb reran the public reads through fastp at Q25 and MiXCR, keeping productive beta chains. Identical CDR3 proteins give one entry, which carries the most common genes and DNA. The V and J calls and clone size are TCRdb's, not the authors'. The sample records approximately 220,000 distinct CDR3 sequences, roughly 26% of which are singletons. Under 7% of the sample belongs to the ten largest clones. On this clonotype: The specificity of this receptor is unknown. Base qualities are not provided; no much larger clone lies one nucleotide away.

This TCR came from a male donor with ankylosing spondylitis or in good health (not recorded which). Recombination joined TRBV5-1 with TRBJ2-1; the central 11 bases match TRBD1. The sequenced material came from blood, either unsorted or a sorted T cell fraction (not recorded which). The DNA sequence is TGCGCCAGCAGGTCCGGGACAGGGGGATCCGGTGAGCAGTTCTTC. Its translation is CASRSGTGGSGEQFF.